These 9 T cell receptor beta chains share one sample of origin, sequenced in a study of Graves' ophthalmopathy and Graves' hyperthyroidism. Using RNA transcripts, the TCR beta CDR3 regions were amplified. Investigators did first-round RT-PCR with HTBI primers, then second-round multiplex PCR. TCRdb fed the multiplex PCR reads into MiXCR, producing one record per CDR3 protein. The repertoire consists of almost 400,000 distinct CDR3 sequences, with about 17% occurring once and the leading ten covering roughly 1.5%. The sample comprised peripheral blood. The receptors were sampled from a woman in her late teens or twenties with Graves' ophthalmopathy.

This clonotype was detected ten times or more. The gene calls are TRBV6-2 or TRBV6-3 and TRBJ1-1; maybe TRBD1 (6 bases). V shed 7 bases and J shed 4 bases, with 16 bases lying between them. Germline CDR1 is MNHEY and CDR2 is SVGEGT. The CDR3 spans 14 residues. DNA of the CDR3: TGTGCCAGCAACCACGGGGGGGCTCTCACTGAAGCTTTCTTT. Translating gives CASNHGGALTEAFF.

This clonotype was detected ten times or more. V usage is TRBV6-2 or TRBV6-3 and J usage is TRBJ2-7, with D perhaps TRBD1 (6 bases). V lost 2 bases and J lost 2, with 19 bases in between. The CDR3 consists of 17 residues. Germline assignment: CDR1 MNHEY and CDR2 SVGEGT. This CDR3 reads CASSYPDRALLTYEQYF. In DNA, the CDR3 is TGTGCCAGCAGTTACCCGGACAGAGCCCTATTAACCTACGAGCAGTACTTC.

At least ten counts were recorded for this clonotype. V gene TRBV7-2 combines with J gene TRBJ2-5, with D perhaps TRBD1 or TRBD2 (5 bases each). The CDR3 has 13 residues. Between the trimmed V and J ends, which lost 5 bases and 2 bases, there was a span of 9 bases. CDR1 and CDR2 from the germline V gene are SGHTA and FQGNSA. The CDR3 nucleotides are TGTGCCAGCAGCAGGGACGGACAAGAGACCCAGTACTTC. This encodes CASSRDGQETQYF.

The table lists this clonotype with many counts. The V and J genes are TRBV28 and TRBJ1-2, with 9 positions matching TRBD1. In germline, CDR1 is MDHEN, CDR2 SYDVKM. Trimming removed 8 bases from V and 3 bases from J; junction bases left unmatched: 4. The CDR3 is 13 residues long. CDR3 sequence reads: CASPGQGYYGYTF. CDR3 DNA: TGTGCCAGCCCCGGACAGGGGTACTATGGCTACACCTTC.

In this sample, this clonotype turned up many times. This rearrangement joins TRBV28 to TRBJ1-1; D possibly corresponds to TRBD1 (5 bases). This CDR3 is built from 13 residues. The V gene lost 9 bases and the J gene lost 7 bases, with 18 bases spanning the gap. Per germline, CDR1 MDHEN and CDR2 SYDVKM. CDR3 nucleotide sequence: TGTGCCAGTCGAAACAGGAGGGTACTTGAAGCTTTCTTT. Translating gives CASRNRRVLEAFF.

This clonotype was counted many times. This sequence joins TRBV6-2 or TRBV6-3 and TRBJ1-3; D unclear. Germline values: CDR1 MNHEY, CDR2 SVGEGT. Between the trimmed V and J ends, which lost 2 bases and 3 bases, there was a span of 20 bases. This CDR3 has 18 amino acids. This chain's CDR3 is CASSYRAARRGGGNTIYF. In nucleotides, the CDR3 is TGTGCCAGCAGTTACAGGGCGGCTCGTCGTGGTGGTGGAAACACCATATATTTT.

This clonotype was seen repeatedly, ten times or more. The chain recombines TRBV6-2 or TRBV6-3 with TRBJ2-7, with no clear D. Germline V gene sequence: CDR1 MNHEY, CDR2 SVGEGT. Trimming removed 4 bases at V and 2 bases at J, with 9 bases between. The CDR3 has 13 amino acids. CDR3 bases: TGTGCCAGCAGTTCCGGTATTACCTACGAGCAGTACTTC. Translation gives CASSSGITYEQYF.

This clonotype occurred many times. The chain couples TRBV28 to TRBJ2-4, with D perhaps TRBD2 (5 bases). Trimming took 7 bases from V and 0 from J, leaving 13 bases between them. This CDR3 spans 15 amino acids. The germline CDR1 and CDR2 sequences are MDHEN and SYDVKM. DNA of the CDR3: TGTGCCAGCACGGCGACCGGGAAAGCCAAAAACATTCAGTACTTC. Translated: CASTATGKAKNIQYF. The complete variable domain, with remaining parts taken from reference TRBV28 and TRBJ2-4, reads DVKVTQSSRYLVKRTGEKVFLECVQDMDHENMFWYRQDPGLGLRLIYFSYDVKMKEKGDIPEGYSVSREKKERFSLILESASTNQTSMYLCASTATGKAKNIQYFGAGTRLSVL.

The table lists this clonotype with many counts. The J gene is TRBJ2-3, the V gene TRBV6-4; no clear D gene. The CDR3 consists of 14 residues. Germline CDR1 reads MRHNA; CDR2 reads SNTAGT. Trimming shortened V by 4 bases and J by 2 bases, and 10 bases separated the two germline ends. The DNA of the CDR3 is TGTGCCAGCAGTGTCTCGGAGAACACAGATACGCAGTATTTT. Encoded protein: CASSVSENTDTQYF.